This T cell receptor (beta chain) originates from a study of CD4+ T cells in melanoma. Assay: immunoSEQ multiplex PCR; the TCRdb copy retains only in-frame clones and omits some. The table lists 140,000 or so clones, over 90% of them singletons, with about 1.5% in the top ten. Germline CDR1 and CDR2: LGHNA and YNFKEQ. The V gene end was trimmed by 0 bases and the J gene end by 2 bases; junction bases not matched to a gene: 3. The CDR3 is 15 amino acids. A remark on this clone: What it binds is not known.

Study-wide findings and caveats: A reported correlation linked neoantigen-specific CD4+ T cells to CD8+, macrophage and B cell function. Neoantigen-specific CD4+ T cells in melanoma reportedly had diverse differentiation states.

The chain recombines TRBV4-2 with TRBJ1-2, with TRBD1 matching over 7 bases. The clonotype comes from a human donor with melanoma. This CDR3 is CASSQEVTGNYGYTF. The DNA of the CDR3 is TGTGCCAGCAGCCAAGAGGTGACAGGGAACTATGGCTACACCTTC.